This entry is about one T cell receptor (beta chain). The antigen it recognizes is unknown. No base qualities exist here, and no much larger clone lies one base off it. Including cysteine and phenylalanine, the CDR3 has 18 amino acids. Just the 54-base CDR3 DNA is kept, in frame starting at base 1. Ends trimmed: V by 5 bases, J by 2 bases; bases unmatched to a gene: 12. In the germline V gene, CDR1 corresponds to SGHTA and CDR2 to FQGTGA. TCRbeta CDR3 regions were amplified from genomic DNA by means of the immunoSEQ Assay, a bias-controlled multiplex PCR. Regarding the original processing steps: The number of nucleated cells in each sample was estimated by amplification of reference gene primers within the assay. To quantify the absolute abundance of each unique TCRbeta CDR3 rearrangement, sequence reads were collapsed and filtered. For each sample, productive Simpson clonality was calculated as the square root of Simpson's diversity index across productive rearrangements. TCRdb's version of the immuneACCESS table is confined to in-frame rearrangements and falls short of the full clone set. An unresolved V gene accounts for under half of the shortfall where checked; the remainder is of unknown origin. Clonal size and the V and J genes are those of that table, whereas D and trimming came from the DNA. The sample table records 200,000 to 300,000 clones; roughly 90% of these occur just once. Approximately 0.7% of the sample goes to the ten largest clones.

The data belong to a study of blood T cell repertoires in COVID-19 (dated by TCRdb to about 2020). Regarding the complete study: Samples covering the acute and convalescent phases of COVID-19 were provided by collaborators in the United States, Italy and Spain. The sample metadata nearly always contained a de-identified subject ID, COVID-19 status, age in years and sex. The samples were drawn from the first 160 participants of the ongoing ImmuneRACE study and from 1,254 subjects provided by 6 global collaborators. A freely available public database, intended as a resource for researchers studying the immune response to SARS-CoV-2, is where the repertoires were released. Deeply sampled blood TCRbeta repertoires from subjects exposed to, actively infected with, or recovered from COVID-19 were included in the dataset. Where HLA class I and class II types were available, the types were taken from metadata supplied by the sample provider, not from assay-based typing. The prospective study material was composed of cDNA or gDNA derived from T cells, B-cell-depleted T cells, or PBMCs. Paper-wide results and their limitations: The quantity of clinical and demographic metadata differed by source and by participant and was supplied without curation.

Each collaborating institution followed its own protocols to collect whole blood in K2EDTA tubes. For TCRbeta analysis, collaborators shipped samples in one of three forms: frozen whole blood, isolated PBMCs, or DNA extracted from either of those sample types. This sequence originates from a human donor in a cohort sampled during active COVID-19. Recombination connected TRBV7-3 to TRBJ2-7; 13 of the junction bases match TRBD2. Sequencing input: peripheral blood. The CDR3 sequence is CASSLGTSGVTKTYEQYF. At the DNA level, the sequence is TGTGCCAGCAGCCTAGGGACTAGCGGGGTCACGAAGACCTACGAGCAGTACTTC.